Listed here are 25 T cell receptor beta chains from one sample, sequenced in a study of shared T cell receptors in the human thymus. The method was immunoSEQ multiplex PCR; TCRdb's version includes in-frame clones alone and lacks a portion of them. This table holds some 660,000 clones, around 87% found once. These sequences were also reported in another study, on human thymus T cells.

What was sequenced was thymocytes. The receptor source for this set is a boy younger than two with a congenital heart defect.

There are a few counts of this clone. CDR3 in DNA: TGCGCCAGCAGCCAAGCGGCCAGGGGGAATGAAAAACTGTTTTTT. Encoded protein: CASSQAARGNEKLFF. This chain connects TRBV4-1 to TRBJ1-4, with TRBD1 matching 7 bases. CDR1 and CDR2 from the germline V gene are MGHRA and YSYEKL. There are 15 residues in the CDR3. V was clipped by 1 base and J by 5 bases; unmatched bases: 4.

This chain's CDR3 is CASSVEGATDTQYF. The CDR3 nucleotides are TGTGCCAGCAGCGTAGAAGGAGCGACAGATACGCAGTATTTT. The chain employs TRBV9 and TRBJ2-3, with no clear D. Per the germline V gene, CDR1 is SGDLS and CDR2 is YYNGEE. CDR3 length: 14 amino acids. With 0 bases removed from V and 3 bases from J, the gap between germline ends came to 8 bases.

This chain uses TRBV6-6 with TRBJ1-2, with 8 bases fitting TRBD1. The length of the CDR3 is 12 residues. The germline V gene has CDR1 MNHNY and CDR2 SVGAGI (reference sequence). Trimming at V came to 7 bases and at J to 4 bases, leaving 2 bases not matched to a gene. In DNA form, the CDR3 reads TGTGCCAGCAATGGACAGGGCTATGGCTACACCTTC. Protein: CASNGQGYGYTF.

V and J are TRBV18 and TRBJ1-2, with D uncertain. Germline CDR1 reads KGHSH; CDR2 reads LQKENI. Trimming removed 1 base from V and 5 bases from J, with 17 bases in between. This CDR3 has 16 residues. DNA for the CDR3: TGTGCCAGCTCACCACAGGTCCCTTCGACTTTATATGGCTACACCTTC. Protein: CASSPQVPSTLYGYTF.

This rearrangement joins TRBV28 to TRBJ2-4; perhaps TRBD2 as D (5 bases). Trimming left V 3 bases short and J 2 bases short, with 14 bases between. The V gene's germline CDR1 is MDHEN and CDR2 SYDVKM. The CDR3 has 16 amino acids. CDR3 loop: CASSFWGVVTKNIQYF. The CDR3 DNA sequence: TGTGCCAGCAGTTTTTGGGGAGTGGTAACCAAAAACATTCAGTACTTC.

The chain is built from TRBV25-1 and TRBJ1-1; D not certain. The V end was cut by 4 bases, the J end by 2 bases, with 17 bases between. Germline lookup yields CDR1 MGHDK and CDR2 SYGVNS. The CDR3 runs 16 residues. The CDR3 nucleotides read TGTGCCAGCAGTGGAGGTGGCGAGCAGATAAACACTGAAGCTTTCTTT. It specifies CASSGGGEQINTEAFF. Full variable domain (rest looked up from reference TRBV25-1 and TRBJ1-1): EADIYQTPRYLVIGTGKKITLECSQTMGHDKMYWYQQDPGMELHLIHYSYGVNSTEKGDLSSESTVSRIRTEHFPLTLESARPSHTSQYLCASSGGGEQINTEAFFGQGTRLTVV.

This chain uses TRBV12-5 with TRBJ2-1; TRBD2 matches 11 bases. The J segment lost 7 bases and the V segment lost 0 bases, leaving 11 bases of the junction unmatched. Germline V gene lookup returns CDR1 LGHNT and CDR2 FRNRAP. This CDR3 is 18 amino acids long. The CDR3 coding sequence is TGTGCTAGTGGTTTGGTACAGATAGCGGGGGGGCCCGAGAATGAGCAGTTCTTC. Protein product: CASGLVQIAGGPENEQFF.

The chain is built from TRBV6-5 and TRBJ1-6, with D unclear. The CDR3 sequence is 15 residues long. CDR1 is MNHEY, CDR2 SVGAGI, per germline. V was cut by 3 bases and J by 5 bases, with 11 bases left in between. The CDR3 here is CASSYRERNNSPLHF. In DNA form, the CDR3 reads TGTGCCAGCAGTTATCGCGAGAGGAATAATTCACCCCTCCACTTT.

V usage is TRBV7-6 and J usage is TRBJ2-2; 9 bases agree with TRBD1. The CDR3 extends over 17 amino acids. Germline V gene sequence: CDR1 SGHVS, CDR2 FNYEAQ. V lost 3 bases and J lost 1; bases outside the gene matches: 6. The DNA for the CDR3 is TGTGCCAGCAGCTTGTCCGGGACAGGGATGAACACCGGGGAGCTGTTTTTT. This translates into CASSLSGTGMNTGELFF.

The rearrangement uses TRBV7-9 and TRBJ2-3; perhaps TRBD1 as D (5 bases). The ends were cut back, 1 base at V and 6 bases at J, with 11 bases in the middle. This CDR3 contains 14 residues. Germline assignment: CDR1 SEHNR and CDR2 FQNEAQ (reference sequence). The CDR3 is CASSLGAGSDTQYF. The CDR3 bases are TGTGCCAGCAGCTTAGGGGCAGGGTCGGATACGCAGTATTTT.

The chain recombines TRBV7-9 with TRBJ1-1; possible D gene TRBD1, 6 bases. This CDR3 region has 15 residues. Germline V gene sequence: CDR1 SEHNR, CDR2 FQNEAQ (reference sequence). V lost 7 bases to trimming and J lost 4 bases, with 19 bases between them. This chain's CDR3 is CASTNDGGQVTEAFF. The CDR3 region has the DNA TGTGCCAGCACCAATGACGGGGGGCAGGTCACTGAAGCTTTCTTT.

The V and J genes are TRBV4-2 and TRBJ1-5; tentative D call: TRBD1 (5 bases). CDR3 length: 15 residues. The V end was cut by 0 bases, the J end by 5 bases, with 11 bases between. Germline CDR1 reads LGHNA; CDR2 reads YNFKEQ. The CDR3 loop reads CASSQDWQGDQPQHF. In nucleotides, the CDR3 is TGTGCCAGCAGCCAAGATTGGCAGGGCGATCAGCCCCAGCATTTT.

J is TRBJ2-3 and V is TRBV30; 12 nucleotides match TRBD2. Germline assignment: CDR1 GTSNPN and CDR2 SVGIG (reference sequence). The CDR3 runs to 15 residues. After removal of 5 bases from V and 2 bases from J, the junction contained 5 bases not matched to a gene. CDR3 in DNA: TGTGCCTGGTTCACTAGCGGGAGGTTCACAGATACGCAGTATTTT. Residues: CAWFTSGRFTDTQYF.

The rearrangement joins TRBV12-5 to TRBJ2-7; unclear D gene. Germline V gene data show CDR1 as LGHNT and CDR2 as FRNRAP. The CDR3 runs to 14 residues. V gave up 8 bases and J gave up 3 bases, with 17 bases separating them. The CDR3 sequence is CASSYSLGGYEQYF. DNA for the CDR3: TGTGCTAGTAGCTATTCCCTAGGTGGCTACGAGCAGTACTTC.

Only one count was recorded for this clone. V usage is TRBV12-5 and J usage is TRBJ2-2; 11 nucleotides align to TRBD2. This CDR3 is built from 19 residues. From germline, CDR1 is LGHNT and CDR2 FRNRAP. The trim removed 5 bases at V and 8 bases at J, leaving 19 bases unmatched. CDR3 bases: TGTGCTAGTGGTCCCGCACCACTAGCGGGAGAAGGCCGGTCTGGGGAGCTGTTTTTT. This encodes CASGPAPLAGEGRSGELFF.

The chain combines TRBV9 with TRBJ1-2; D uncertain. The CDR3 loop spans 11 amino acids. CDR1 is SGDLS and CDR2 is YYNGEE in the germline V gene. The germline V and J ends were trimmed by 6 bases and 7 bases, with 10 bases remaining between them. CDR3 coding DNA: TGTGCCAGCAACGGGGTCCCTGGCTACACCTTC. It yields the protein CASNGVPGYTF.

The chain has TRBV9 and TRBJ2-1; a weak D match, TRBD2 (6 bases). CDR3 size: 14 residues. Per the germline V gene, CDR1 is SGDLS and CDR2 is YYNGEE. The V and J ends lost 0 bases and 9 bases respectively, with 13 bases between them. The CDR3 coding sequence is TGTGCCAGCAGCGTAGGACTAGTACTAACTGAGCAGTTCTTC. Translating it yields CASSVGLVLTEQFF.

The DNA for the CDR3 is TGTGCCAGCATAAGCGGGGGAACTCACGAGCAGTACTTC. It translates to CASISGGTHEQYF. The chain uses TRBV6-1 and TRBJ2-7; 8 bases map to TRBD2. The CDR3 sequence is 13 residues long. The J segment lost 5 bases and the V segment lost 7 bases, leaving 7 bases of the junction unmatched. CDR1 and CDR2 from the germline V gene are MNHNS and SASEGT.

This clone was seen just once. The chain has TRBV13 and TRBJ1-6; tentative D call: TRBD1 (6 bases). V lost 0 bases and J 5 bases, leaving 11 bases between the germline ends. The germline gives CDR1 PRHDT, CDR2 FYEKMQ (reference sequence). The CDR3 has 16 amino acids. CDR3 in DNA: TGTGCCAGCAGCTTAGGCCGGGACATAAATAATTCACCCCTCCACTTT. It is translated as CASSLGRDINNSPLHF. Based on the CDR3 plus reference TRBV13 and TRBJ1-6, the full variable domain is AAGVIQSPRHLIKEKRETATLKCYPIPRHDTVYWYQQGPGQDPQFLISFYEKMQSDKGSIPDRFSAQQFSDYHSELNMSSLELGDSALYFCASSLGRDINNSPLHFGNGTRLTVT.

V is TRBV6-6 and J is TRBJ2-7; the D gene is possibly TRBD1 (5 bases). Germline CDR1 and CDR2: MNHNY and SVGAGI (reference sequence). V was shortened by 5 bases and J by 4 bases, with 9 bases between the two germline ends. This CDR3 comprises 12 residues. The CDR3 coding sequence is TGTGCCAGCAGTATCCCAGGGTACGAGCAGTACTTC. Its protein is CASSIPGYEQYF.

This chain uses TRBV6-6 with TRBJ1-6; the match to TRBD1 covers 10 bases. V shed 2 bases and J 4 bases; nucleotides not matched to a gene: 2. Germline lookup yields CDR1 MNHNY and CDR2 SVGAGI (reference sequence). The CDR3 contains 16 residues. CDR3 sequence: CASSYVGQGYNSPLHF. CDR3 DNA sequence: TGTGCCAGCAGTTACGTGGGACAGGGGTATAATTCACCCCTCCACTTT.

V and J are TRBV4-3 and TRBJ1-1; TRBD1 aligns across 8 bases. CDR3 size: 17 residues. With V trimmed by 0 bases and J by 6 bases, 12 bases remained unmatched. CDR1 is LGHNA and CDR2 is YSLEER in the germline V gene. The chain's CDR3 is CASSQDLGQGLSAEAFF. The CDR3 DNA is TGCGCCAGCAGCCAAGATCTAGGACAGGGATTATCCGCTGAAGCTTTCTTT.

This chain joins TRBV27 and TRBJ2-1; no reliable D call. The length of the CDR3 is 14 residues. CDR1 is MNHEY, CDR2 SMNVEV, per germline (reference sequence). Deletions cut 6 bases from V and 4 bases from J, with 13 bases between. Here the CDR3 reads CASRAFLQYNEQFF. Written as DNA, the CDR3 is TGTGCCAGCAGGGCATTCCTCCAGTACAATGAGCAGTTCTTC.

The chain couples TRBV5-4 to TRBJ1-2; TRBD1 matches at 7 bases. The germline V gene has CDR1 SGHNT and CDR2 YYREEE (reference sequence). Trimming at V came to 1 base and at J to 0 bases, leaving 3 bases not matched to a gene. This CDR3 region has 15 residues. CDR3 DNA sequence: TGTGCCAGCAGCTTGAGGGGGCGGGCTAACTATGGCTACACCTTC. It yields the protein CASSLRGRANYGYTF.

This chain links TRBV29-1 with TRBJ2-3; D ambiguous. The germline gives CDR1 SQVTM, CDR2 ANQGSEA. The CDR3 is made up of 10 amino acids. V lost 6 bases and J lost 9, with 10 bases in between. The CDR3 region has the DNA TGCAGCGTGGTAGTTGAAACGCAGTATTTT. Translation: CSVVVETQYF.